Following are 4 T cell receptor beta chains from one sample sequenced in a study of cytomegalovirus exposure and HLA in healthy donors. The table came from immunoSEQ multiplex PCR; TCRdb's copy has only in-frame clones and leaves some out. The sample includes more than 300,000 clones, 70% to 90% of them seen just once. Material: PBMCs. The receptors were sampled from a young woman in good health and CMV-seronegative.

The CDR3 nucleotides read TGTGCCAGCAGTGAAGTACAGAGTATTCCCTATGGCTACACCTTC. Amino acids: CASSEVQSIPYGYTF. The chain recombines TRBV6-1 with TRBJ1-2, with unresolved D. Between the trimmed V and J ends, which lost 1 base and 4 bases, there was a span of 13 bases. There are 15 residues in the CDR3. CDR1 is MNHNS and CDR2 is SASEGT in the germline V gene.

J is TRBJ1-1 and V is TRBV2; 7 positions agree with TRBD1. Losses at the gene ends were 7 bases for V and 1 base for J; bases not matched to a gene: 6. This CDR3 contains 14 residues. Germline assignment: CDR1 SNHLY and CDR2 FYNNEI. The CDR3 nucleotides are TGTGCCAGCATCTTCACAGGGGCGAACACTGAAGCTTTCTTT. Translated, it gives CASIFTGANTEAFF.

The chain links TRBV2 to TRBJ2-7, with 11 bases matching TRBD1. Losses at the gene ends were 8 bases for V and 0 bases for J; bases not matched to a gene: 3. The CDR3 has 14 residues. Germline V gives CDR1 SNHLY, CDR2 FYNNEI. The CDR3 DNA sequence: TGTGCCAGCCGGGGACAGGGGGTCTCCTACGAGCAGTACTTC. Its translation: CASRGQGVSYEQYF.

The genes are TRBV10-3 and TRBJ2-2; 10 bases match TRBD2. Germline CDR1 reads ENHRY; CDR2 reads SYGVKD. CDR3 length: 18 residues. Germline trimming cut 0 bases from V and 6 bases from J; bases unmatched to any gene: 10. The CDR3 coding sequence is TGTGCCATCAGTGAGTCGATGGGGAGCGGGAGGGCCGCCGGGGAGCTGTTTTTT. Protein: CAISESMGSGRAAGELFF.